Shown below are 24 T cell receptor beta chains from a single sample sequenced in a study of vaccination effects on CD4 cells after COVID-19 (dated by TCRdb to the early 2020s). After less than 13 days of culture, CD4+ T cells were isolated with the EasySep CD4+ T cell isolation kit. Their antigens are not known. Library preparation used the immunoSEQ multiplex PCR assay. TCRdb took this table from immuneACCESS and kept in-frame rearrangements with V and J called. Such tables lack part of the clones; where checked against another copy, unresolved V genes explain under half of the gap, and the rest is unexplained. In this sample the table shows over 45,000 clones, 55% to 75% of which occur a single time. The ten largest clones capture 4.5% to 7% of the sample. This specimen consisted of CD4+ T cells from PBMCs cultured without peptide, obtained before COVID-19 vaccination. Source of these receptors: a human donor who received a COVID-19 vaccine.

This rearrangement joins TRBV28 to TRBJ1-1; no firm D call. Between the trimmed V and J ends, which lost 3 bases and 4 bases, there was a span of 6 bases. The V gene's germline CDR1 is MDHEN and CDR2 SYDVKM. The CDR3 sequence is 12 residues long. CDR3 region: CASSLAGTEAFF. Here the CDR3 DNA reads TGTGCCAGCAGTTTGGCCGGCACTGAAGCTTTCTTT. Variable domain in full (rest from reference TRBV28 and TRBJ1-1): DVKVTQSSRYLVKRTGEKVFLECVQDMDHENMFWYRQDPGLGLRLIYFSYDVKMKEKGDIPEGYSVSREKKERFSLILESASTNQTSMYLCASSLAGTEAFFGQGTRLTVV.

V usage is TRBV11-2 and J usage is TRBJ1-1; tentatively, D is TRBD1 (5 bases). The CDR3 spans 19 residues. Germline values: CDR1 SGHAT, CDR2 FQNNGV. V dropped 5 bases and J dropped 1 base, with 26 bases sitting between them. DNA of the CDR3: TGTGCCAGCAGCCAAACACGACAATGGGTTCAGGACACGAACACTGAAGCTTTCTTT. Protein: CASSQTRQWVQDTNTEAFF.

The chain is built from TRBV7-2 and TRBJ2-3; D not resolved. V dropped 1 base and J dropped 2 bases, with 7 bases sitting between them. The length of the CDR3 is 14 residues. Germline V gene data show CDR1 as SGHTA and CDR2 as FQGNSA. Here the CDR3 reads CASSLGVTTDTQYF. The CDR3 nucleotides read TGTGCCAGCAGCTTAGGGGTTACCACAGATACGCAGTATTTT.

This chain uses TRBV9 with TRBJ2-1; 9 bases map to TRBD1. Trimming cost V 3 bases and J 10 bases; bases outside gene matches: 11. The CDR3 is 15 residues long. Germline V gene sequence: CDR1 SGDLS, CDR2 YYNGEE. The DNA of the CDR3 is TGTGCCAGCAGCGCCGGGACAGGGAACCTCGGGGAGCAGTTCTTC. Translation gives CASSAGTGNLGEQFF.

The V and J genes are TRBV5-1 and TRBJ1-2; possibly TRBD1 for D (6 bases). Trimming shortened V by 4 bases and J by 5 bases, and 9 bases separated the two germline ends. The germline V gene encodes CDR1 SGHRS and CDR2 YFSETQ. The CDR3 contains 12 residues. The CDR3 is CASSPDSYGYTF. The CDR3 DNA is TGCGCCAGCAGCCCGGACAGTTATGGCTACACCTTC.

The rearrangement joins TRBV19 to TRBJ1-2; 8 positions match TRBD1. J lost 4 bases, V lost 0 bases, and 7 bases had no gene match. The CDR3 spans 16 residues. From germline, CDR1 is LNHDA and CDR2 SQIVND (reference sequence). The CDR3 sequence is CASSIDQAGGGYGYTF. The DNA of the CDR3 is TGTGCCAGTAGTATAGATCAGGCAGGGGGCGGCTATGGCTACACCTTC. The variable domain in full, completed from reference TRBV19 and TRBJ1-2, reads DGGITQSPKYLFRKEGQNVTLSCEQNLNHDAMYWYRQDPGQGLRLIYYSQIVNDFQKGDIAEGYSVSREKKESFPLTVTSAQKNPTAFYLCASSIDQAGGGYGYTFGSGTRLTVV.

The sample holds a few counts of this clone. V gene TRBV20-1 combines with J gene TRBJ2-7; D is undetermined. In germline, CDR1 is DFQATT, CDR2 SNEGSKA (reference sequence). The CDR3 totals 10 residues. The V and J ends lost 3 bases and 5 bases respectively, with 5 bases between them. CDR3 amino acids: CSASRDEQYF. As DNA, the CDR3 is TGCAGTGCTAGCAGAGACGAGCAGTACTTC.

This clone was seen a few times. The chain carries TRBV6-6 and TRBJ1-5; the match to TRBD1 covers 8 bases. Germline CDR1 and CDR2: MNHNY and SVGAGI (reference sequence). The CDR3 consists of 13 residues. With 6 bases clipped from V and 4 bases from J, the junction kept 2 bases outside the gene matches. This CDR3 is CASRRQGNQPQHF. DNA for the CDR3: TGTGCCAGCAGGCGACAGGGGAATCAGCCCCAGCATTTT.

V and J are TRBV19 and TRBJ1-1; 8 bases are shared with TRBD1. This CDR3 comprises 15 residues. Germline loops: CDR1 LNHDA, CDR2 SQIVND (reference sequence). V trimming: 5 bases; J trimming: 5 bases; junction bases outside the gene matches: 10. DNA for the CDR3: TGTGCCAGTAGTGCCGGACAGGGAAGTAGAACTGAAGCTTTCTTT. The encoded protein is CASSAGQGSRTEAFF.

This clone was recorded a few times. The chain carries TRBV19 and TRBJ2-1; D possibly corresponds to TRBD2 (6 bases). Germline-derived CDR1 and CDR2 are LNHDA and SQIVND (reference sequence). This CDR3 has 17 residues. Trimming pared 3 bases from V and 1 base from J, leaving 16 bases between. CDR3 sequence: CASSIGGTSSSYNEQFF. In DNA form, the CDR3 reads TGTGCCAGTAGTATTGGGGGGACTTCTAGTTCCTACAATGAGCAGTTCTTC.

The chain is built from TRBV2 and TRBJ2-2, with TRBD2 matching 16 bases. The V gene end was trimmed by 8 bases and the J gene end by 7 bases; junction bases not matched to a gene: 1. The germline V gene encodes CDR1 SNHLY and CDR2 FYNNEI. CDR3 length: 14 amino acids. The CDR3 DNA reads as TGTGCCAGCGGGACTAGCGGGAGGGGCGGGGAGCTGTTTTTT. Amino acids: CASGTSGRGGELFF.

This chain links TRBV25-1 with TRBJ1-3; D remains ambiguous. The CDR3 has 14 residues. The germline V and J ends were trimmed by 0 bases and 4 bases, with 7 bases remaining between them. Germline CDR1 is MGHDK and CDR2 is SYGVNS. CDR3 loop: CASSEYDGGNTIYF. The CDR3, as DNA: TGTGCCAGCAGTGAATATGACGGAGGAAACACCATATATTTT.

The CDR3 sequence is CASSGTGGETQYF. The CDR3 nucleotides are TGTGCCAGTAGCGGGACAGGCGGGGAGACCCAGTACTTC. The V call is TRBV19, the J call TRBJ2-5; 8 bases map to TRBD1. The J segment lost 5 bases and the V segment lost 6 bases, leaving 5 bases of the junction unmatched. From germline, CDR1 is LNHDA and CDR2 SQIVND (reference sequence). CDR3 length: 13 residues.

This rearrangement joins TRBV5-4 to TRBJ2-7; 8 bases align to TRBD1. The V gene end was trimmed by 4 bases and the J gene end by 4 bases; junction bases not matched to a gene: 7. The V gene's germline CDR1 is SGHNT and CDR2 YYREEE (reference sequence). The CDR3 is made up of 14 amino acids. CDR3 amino acids: CASSLDRGRYEQYF. The CDR3 DNA is TGTGCCAGCAGCCTTGACAGGGGAAGGTACGAGCAGTACTTC.

This chain joins TRBV2 and TRBJ2-1, with 10 bases fitting TRBD2. The ends lost 4 bases at V and 6 bases at J; junction bases unmatched: 6. CDR1 is SNHLY and CDR2 is FYNNEI in the germline V gene. The CDR3 contains 15 residues. The CDR3 region is CASSAASGSVNEQFF. The CDR3 DNA is TGTGCCAGCAGTGCAGCTAGCGGGAGTGTCAATGAGCAGTTCTTC. Based on the CDR3 plus reference TRBV2 and TRBJ2-1, the full variable domain is EPEVTQTPSHQVTQMGQEVILRCVPISNHLYFYWYRQILGQKVEFLVSFYNNEISEKSEIFDDQFSVERPDGSNFTLKIRSTKLEDSAMYFCASSAASGSVNEQFFGPGTRLTVL.

The DNA of the CDR3 is TGTGCCAGCAGTTTAGGTTCTTTTGAAGCTTTCTTT. This encodes CASSLGSFEAFF. The chain employs TRBV28 and TRBJ1-1; D unresolved. This CDR3 comprises 12 residues. CDR1 is MDHEN, CDR2 SYDVKM, per germline. V dropped 2 bases and J dropped 7 bases, with 8 bases sitting between them.

This sequence joins TRBV25-1 and TRBJ2-1, with 10 bases that match TRBD1. The CDR3 runs to 16 residues. After removal of 4 bases from V and 0 bases from J, the junction contained 3 bases not matched to a gene. Germline V lookup: CDR1 MGHDK, CDR2 SYGVNS. Here the CDR3 DNA reads TGTGCCAGCAGTGTCCGGGACAGGGGCTCCTACAATGAGCAGTTCTTC. This sequence encodes CASSVRDRGSYNEQFF.

This chain uses TRBV30 with TRBJ2-1; D is perhaps TRBD2 (6 bases). The CDR3 spans 13 residues. Between the trimmed V and J ends, which lost 2 bases and 6 bases, there was a span of 11 bases. Looked up from germline, CDR1 is GTSNPN and CDR2 is SVGIG (reference sequence). The CDR3 spells CAWSRDLGNEQFF. The CDR3, as DNA: TGTGCCTGGAGTCGGGACTTGGGCAATGAGCAGTTCTTC. The complete variable domain, with remaining parts taken from reference TRBV30 and TRBJ2-1, reads SQTIHQWPATLVQPVGSPLSLECTVEGTSNPNLYWYRQAAGRGLQLLFYSVGIGQISSEVPQNLSASRPQDRQFILSSKKLLLSDSGFYLCAWSRDLGNEQFFGPGTRLTVL.

V and J are TRBV18 and TRBJ1-4; D is perhaps TRBD1 (6 bases). Germline CDR1 KGHSH, CDR2 LQKENI. The ends were cut back, 4 bases at V and 1 base at J, with 10 bases in the middle. This CDR3 has 15 residues. The CDR3 is CASSRWTETNEKLFF. In DNA, the CDR3 is TGTGCCAGCTCACGATGGACAGAAACTAATGAAAAACTGTTTTTT.

This chain connects TRBV5-5 to TRBJ1-5, with 7 bases identical to TRBD1. The V gene end was trimmed by 3 bases and the J gene end by 4 bases; junction bases not matched to a gene: 4. Germline values: CDR1 SGHKS, CDR2 YYEKEE (reference sequence). The CDR3 contains 14 residues. Written as DNA, the CDR3 is TGTGCCAGCAGCTGGGGACAGAGTAATCAGCCCCAGCATTTT. It encodes CASSWGQSNQPQHF. Based on the CDR3 plus reference TRBV5-5 and TRBJ1-5, the full variable domain is DAGVTQSPTHLIKTRGQQVTLRCSPISGHKSVSWYQQVLGQGPQFIFQYYEKEERGRGNFPDRFSARQFPNYSSELNVNALLLGDSALYLCASSWGQSNQPQHFGDGTRLSIL.

A few counts support this clone. This chain uses TRBV2 with TRBJ2-7, with 7 bases aligning to TRBD2. Trimming removed 6 bases from V and 6 bases from J; junction bases left unmatched: 11. This CDR3 region has 14 residues. The germline CDR1 and CDR2 sequences are SNHLY and FYNNEI. The CDR3 nucleotides are TGTGCCAGCAGCTGGACGGGGGAGGGTGGCGAGCAGTACTTC. This encodes CASSWTGEGGEQYF.

This clone is a singleton in its sample. The rearrangement uses TRBV9 and TRBJ2-3, with D possibly TRBD2 on 5 matching bases. With 0 bases removed from V and 14 bases from J, the gap between germline ends came to 16 bases. Germline CDR1 reads SGDLS; CDR2 reads YYNGEE. This CDR3 comprises 13 residues. The CDR3 loop is CASSVGPADPAYF. The CDR3 nucleotides read TGTGCCAGCAGCGTAGGCCCAGCGGACCCTGCGTATTTT.

The chain is built from TRBV6-5 and TRBJ1-4, with a tentative D call TRBD1 (6 bases). In germline, CDR1 is MNHEY, CDR2 SVGAGI. The CDR3 length is 13 residues. The V end was cut by 7 bases, the J end by 4 bases, with 10 bases between. This chain's CDR3 is CASKAGVNEKLFF. Here the CDR3 DNA reads TGTGCCAGCAAGGCAGGGGTTAATGAAAAACTGTTTTTT.

The rearrangement joins TRBV30 to TRBJ1-2; D is uncertain. Germline V gives CDR1 GTSNPN, CDR2 SVGIG (reference sequence). Between the trimmed V and J ends, which lost 3 bases and 4 bases, there was a span of 6 bases. The CDR3 contains 11 residues. The CDR3 sequence is CAWRDAYGYTF. The CDR3 region has the DNA TGTGCCTGGAGGGACGCCTATGGCTACACCTTC.